A selection of T cell receptor beta chains follows, all from one sample in a study of CD8 T cells in ankylosing spondylitis. TCRdb re-analysed the 5' RACE reads in MiXCR, keeping a single row per CDR3 protein. The sample yields 400,000 to 450,000 distinct CDR3 sequences, approximately 17% seen once. The sequenced material came from blood, either unsorted or a sorted T cell fraction (not recorded which). These receptors were collected from a male donor with ankylosing spondylitis. Both conserved end residues are part of each CDR3. The D gene is left open where the match is weak. Clone size, where shown, is once, few, many, or a class for clones that have expanded.

>TRBV5-6|15|TRBJ2-1|NA|few
TGTGCCAGCAGCAGCGGCCGGATTCCCGGGGCGGAGCAGTTCTTC
CASSSGRIPGAEQFF
>TRBV20-1|12|TRBJ2-4|NA|NA
TGCAGTGCCGGGTCGGGGGCGAACATTCAGTACTTC
CSAGSGANIQYF
>TRBV20-1|15|TRBJ2-7|NA|NA
TGCAGTGCCCTTTCCCCCCGGGACACAAACTACGAGCAGTACTTC
CSALSPRDTNYEQYF
>TRBV6-1|14|TRBJ1-2|NA|NA
TGTGCCAGCAGTGCCCCCCCGGGAGACTATGGCTACACCTTC
CASSAPPGDYGYTF
>TRBV2|11|TRBJ2-7|NA|NA
TGTGCCAGCAGTGAATATCTCGAGCAGTACTTC
CASSEYLEQYF
>TRBV5-1|16|TRBJ2-2|TRBD2|NA
TGCGCCAGCAGCTTGGGGGGACTAAGGAACACCGGGGAGCTGTTTTTT
CASSLGGLRNTGELFF
>TRBV5-1|14|TRBJ1-4|TRBD1|few
TGCGCCAGCAGCCCGGGACAGGGTGAGGAAAAACTGTTTTTT
CASSPGQGEEKLFF
>TRBV5-6|15|TRBJ1-4|NA|NA
TGTGCCAGCAGCTCCGCGGACGGATGGGGTGAAAAACTGTTTTTT
CASSSADGWGEKLFF
>TRBV4-3|14|TRBJ2-1|TRBD2|few
TGCGCCAGCCGCAGGGCTAGCGGGACCAATGAGCAGTTCTTC
CASRRASGTNEQFF
>TRBV7-9|14|TRBJ2-2|NA|few
TGTGCCAGCGTCTCACTCGCGAACACCGGGGAGCTGTTTTTT
CASVSLANTGELFF
>TRBV29-1|14|TRBJ2-2|TRBD2|many
TGCAGTGTCTTTGGCGGGAGTAGGACCGGGGAGCTGTTTTTT
CSVFGGSRTGELFF
>TRBV12-3/TRBV12-4|15|TRBJ2-4|NA|many
TGTGCCAGCAGTTTTGGTCAACTAGCCAAAAACATTCAGTACTTC
CASSFGQLAKNIQYF